The 9 T cell receptor beta chains below were found in one sample sequenced in a study of cytomegalovirus exposure and HLA in healthy donors (dated by TCRdb to between 2016 and 2019). The library was prepared using the immunoSEQ multiplex PCR assay. What TCRdb holds here is the immuneACCESS table cut down to in-frame rearrangements. Part of the clones is not present; checked against another copy, under half of the missing clones reflect an unresolved V gene, and the others are unexplained. This sample lists under 95,000 clones; about nine tenths were detected once. Of the sample, approximately 2% is held by the ten largest clones. What was sequenced was PBMCs. The source is a man under 40 in good health and CMV-seronegative.

J is TRBJ1-2 and V is TRBV28; D call uncertain. The CDR3 length is 13 residues. From germline, CDR1 is MDHEN and CDR2 SYDVKM. The V end lost 8 bases, the J end lost 2 bases, and 12 bases lay between the germline ends. The CDR3 DNA follows: TGTGCCAGCTCGGAGCGGCAGAACTATGGCTACACCTTC. It codes for CASSERQNYGYTF.

The chain is built from TRBV28 and TRBJ2-2, with D perhaps matching TRBD1 (6 bases). Looked up from germline, CDR1 is MDHEN and CDR2 is SYDVKM. The CDR3 loop spans 15 amino acids. Deletions cut 5 bases from V and 6 bases from J, with 16 bases between. The chain's CDR3 is CASSLDQGRAGELFF. The CDR3 DNA reads TGTGCCAGCAGTCTAGACCAGGGGAGAGCCGGGGAGCTGTTTTTT.

This clone is a singleton in its sample. J is TRBJ2-5 and V is TRBV28; 9 nucleotides align to TRBD2. J gave up 5 bases and V 1 base, and 5 bases lay outside the gene matches. This CDR3 has 15 residues. The germline V gene has CDR1 MDHEN and CDR2 SYDVKM. CDR3 in DNA: TGTGCCAGCAGTTTATTGGGCCTAGCGGGGGAGACCCAGTACTTC. Translation: CASSLLGLAGETQYF.

This sequence joins TRBV10-1 and TRBJ2-2; perhaps TRBD1 as D (6 bases). Trimming shortened V by 0 bases and J by 7 bases, and 12 bases separated the two germline ends. CDR1 is WNHNN and CDR2 is SYGVQD in the germline V gene (reference sequence). There are 15 residues in the CDR3. DNA for the CDR3: TGCGCCAGCAGTGAGTCCAGGGGAATAGTCGGGGAGCTGTTTTTT. It codes for CASSESRGIVGELFF.

This chain links TRBV19 with TRBJ2-7; possible D gene TRBD1, 6 bases. The length of the CDR3 is 12 residues. Between the trimmed V and J ends, which lost 5 bases and 4 bases, there was a span of 9 bases. Germline CDR1 and CDR2: LNHDA and SQIVND (reference sequence). Here the CDR3 DNA reads TGTGCCAGTAGTCGTACAGGGTACGAGCAGTACTTC. This codes for CASSRTGYEQYF. The full variable domain, its missing parts supplied by reference TRBV19 and TRBJ2-7, is DGGITQSPKYLFRKEGQNVTLSCEQNLNHDAMYWYRQDPGQGLRLIYYSQIVNDFQKGDIAEGYSVSREKKESFPLTVTSAQKNPTAFYLCASSRTGYEQYFGPGTRLTVT.

The rearrangement uses TRBV5-7 and TRBJ1-3, with D unclear. TRBV5-7 is assigned to the ORF class and has an uncertain function. This CDR3 has 13 amino acids. Trimming removed 0 bases at V and 4 bases at J, with 5 bases between. The CDR3 spells CASSLARGNTIYF. CDR3 nucleotide sequence: TGTGCCAGCAGCTTGGCGCGGGGAAACACCATATATTTT.

This chain joins TRBV29-1 and TRBJ2-6; possibly TRBD2 for D (5 bases). V was shortened by 8 bases and J by 0 bases, with 11 bases between the two germline ends. Germline CDR1 and CDR2: SQVTM and ANQGSEA. This CDR3 has 14 amino acids. This chain's CDR3 is CSFARGSGANVLTF. DNA for the CDR3: TGCAGCTTCGCTCGGGGCTCTGGGGCCAACGTCCTGACTTTC.

V and J are TRBV9 and TRBJ2-3; possible D gene TRBD2, 5 bases. Trimming took 0 bases from V and 8 from J, leaving 19 bases between them. CDR1 and CDR2 (germline): SGDLS, YYNGEE. The CDR3 loop spans 16 amino acids. The CDR3 sequence: CASSVGGAVKSGTQYF. The CDR3 DNA sequence: TGTGCCAGCAGCGTAGGTGGAGCGGTTAAATCCGGTACGCAGTATTTT.

The CDR3 nucleotides are TGCGCCAGCGCGTCAGGGGGCAATCAGCCCCAGCATTTT. Amino acids: CASASGGNQPQHF. This chain connects TRBV4-1 to TRBJ1-5; D is perhaps TRBD1 (6 bases). Germline CDR1 and CDR2: MGHRA and YSYEKL. The V end was cut by 8 bases, the J end by 2 bases, with 10 bases between. This CDR3 is built from 13 residues.